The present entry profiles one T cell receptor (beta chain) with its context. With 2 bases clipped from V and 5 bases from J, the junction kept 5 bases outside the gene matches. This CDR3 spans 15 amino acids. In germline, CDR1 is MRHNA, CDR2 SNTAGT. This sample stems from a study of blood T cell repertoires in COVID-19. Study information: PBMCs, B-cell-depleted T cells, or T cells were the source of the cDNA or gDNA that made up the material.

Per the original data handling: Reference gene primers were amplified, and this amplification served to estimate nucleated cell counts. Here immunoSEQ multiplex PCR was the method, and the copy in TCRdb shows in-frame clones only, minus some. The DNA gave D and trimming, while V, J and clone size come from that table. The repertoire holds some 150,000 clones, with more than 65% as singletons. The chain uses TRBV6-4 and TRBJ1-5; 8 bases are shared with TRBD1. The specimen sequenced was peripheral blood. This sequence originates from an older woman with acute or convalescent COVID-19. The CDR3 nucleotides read TGTGCCAGCAGTGACCCGACAGGGGATGATCAGCCCCAGCATTTT. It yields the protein CASSDPTGDDQPQHF.